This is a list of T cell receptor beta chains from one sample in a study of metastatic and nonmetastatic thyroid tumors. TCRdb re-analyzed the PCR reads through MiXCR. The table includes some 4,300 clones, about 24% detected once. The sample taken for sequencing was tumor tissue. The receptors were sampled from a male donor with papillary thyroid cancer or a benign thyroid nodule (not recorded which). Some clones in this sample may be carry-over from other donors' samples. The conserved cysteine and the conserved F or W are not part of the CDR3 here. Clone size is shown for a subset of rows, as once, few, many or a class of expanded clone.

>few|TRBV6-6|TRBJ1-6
ASSYSQRANSPLH
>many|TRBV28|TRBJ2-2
ASSFQDRGRRTGELF
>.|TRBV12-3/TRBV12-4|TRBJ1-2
ASAVGGYGYT
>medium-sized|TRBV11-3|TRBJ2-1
ASSSRDRGSYNEQF
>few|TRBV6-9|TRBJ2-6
ASSYGTGGSGANVLT
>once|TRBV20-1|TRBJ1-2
SASQLSNGGDGYT
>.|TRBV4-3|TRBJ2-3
ASSQAEWEGRTDTQY
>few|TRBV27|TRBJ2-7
ASSLQPLDRGWEQY
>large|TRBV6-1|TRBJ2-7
ASSKRNEQY
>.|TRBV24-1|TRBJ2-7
ATLSPGGTSYEQY
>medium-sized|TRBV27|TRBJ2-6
ASSLGGGANVLT
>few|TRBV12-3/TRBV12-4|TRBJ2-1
ASSLAISSYNEQF
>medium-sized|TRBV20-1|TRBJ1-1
SAVAREAF
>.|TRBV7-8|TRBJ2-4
ASSPERNIQY
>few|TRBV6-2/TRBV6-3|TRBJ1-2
ASSVGSGGDYGYT
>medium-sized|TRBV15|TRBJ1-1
ATSMGERAAQNTEAF
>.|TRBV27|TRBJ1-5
ASARGRGNQPQH
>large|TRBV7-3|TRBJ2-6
ASSSGTDSGANVLT
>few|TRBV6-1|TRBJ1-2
ASSPGAGGYT
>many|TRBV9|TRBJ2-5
ASSVGLVGLGETQY
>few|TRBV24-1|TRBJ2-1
ATTQTGAPYNEQF
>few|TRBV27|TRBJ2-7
ASRTSWGPSYEQY
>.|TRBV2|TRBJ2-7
ASSDGQLAGGVPYEQY
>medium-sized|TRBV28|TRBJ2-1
ASRVPPPRDRGDNEQF
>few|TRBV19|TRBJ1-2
ASTETDPRYGYT
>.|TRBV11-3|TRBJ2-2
ASSPLAGPTGELF
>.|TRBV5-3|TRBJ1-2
ASSLTNYGYT
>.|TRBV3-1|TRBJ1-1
ASSQRGGTGRTEAF
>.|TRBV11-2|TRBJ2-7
ASSLAQAYEQY
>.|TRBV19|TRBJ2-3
ANPGHLVDTQY
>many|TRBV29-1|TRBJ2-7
SVEDRDRGREQY
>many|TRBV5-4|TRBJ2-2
ASSLVPSGSKTGELF
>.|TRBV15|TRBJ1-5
ATSRDIGNQPQH
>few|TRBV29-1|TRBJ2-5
SVELPGVMAQY
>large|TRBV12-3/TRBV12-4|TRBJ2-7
ASSSQTVTGSPYEQY
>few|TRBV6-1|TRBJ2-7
ASTGSSLGEQY
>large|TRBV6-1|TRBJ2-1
ASSFGGIPYNEQF
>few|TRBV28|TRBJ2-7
ASSRADLGSYEQY